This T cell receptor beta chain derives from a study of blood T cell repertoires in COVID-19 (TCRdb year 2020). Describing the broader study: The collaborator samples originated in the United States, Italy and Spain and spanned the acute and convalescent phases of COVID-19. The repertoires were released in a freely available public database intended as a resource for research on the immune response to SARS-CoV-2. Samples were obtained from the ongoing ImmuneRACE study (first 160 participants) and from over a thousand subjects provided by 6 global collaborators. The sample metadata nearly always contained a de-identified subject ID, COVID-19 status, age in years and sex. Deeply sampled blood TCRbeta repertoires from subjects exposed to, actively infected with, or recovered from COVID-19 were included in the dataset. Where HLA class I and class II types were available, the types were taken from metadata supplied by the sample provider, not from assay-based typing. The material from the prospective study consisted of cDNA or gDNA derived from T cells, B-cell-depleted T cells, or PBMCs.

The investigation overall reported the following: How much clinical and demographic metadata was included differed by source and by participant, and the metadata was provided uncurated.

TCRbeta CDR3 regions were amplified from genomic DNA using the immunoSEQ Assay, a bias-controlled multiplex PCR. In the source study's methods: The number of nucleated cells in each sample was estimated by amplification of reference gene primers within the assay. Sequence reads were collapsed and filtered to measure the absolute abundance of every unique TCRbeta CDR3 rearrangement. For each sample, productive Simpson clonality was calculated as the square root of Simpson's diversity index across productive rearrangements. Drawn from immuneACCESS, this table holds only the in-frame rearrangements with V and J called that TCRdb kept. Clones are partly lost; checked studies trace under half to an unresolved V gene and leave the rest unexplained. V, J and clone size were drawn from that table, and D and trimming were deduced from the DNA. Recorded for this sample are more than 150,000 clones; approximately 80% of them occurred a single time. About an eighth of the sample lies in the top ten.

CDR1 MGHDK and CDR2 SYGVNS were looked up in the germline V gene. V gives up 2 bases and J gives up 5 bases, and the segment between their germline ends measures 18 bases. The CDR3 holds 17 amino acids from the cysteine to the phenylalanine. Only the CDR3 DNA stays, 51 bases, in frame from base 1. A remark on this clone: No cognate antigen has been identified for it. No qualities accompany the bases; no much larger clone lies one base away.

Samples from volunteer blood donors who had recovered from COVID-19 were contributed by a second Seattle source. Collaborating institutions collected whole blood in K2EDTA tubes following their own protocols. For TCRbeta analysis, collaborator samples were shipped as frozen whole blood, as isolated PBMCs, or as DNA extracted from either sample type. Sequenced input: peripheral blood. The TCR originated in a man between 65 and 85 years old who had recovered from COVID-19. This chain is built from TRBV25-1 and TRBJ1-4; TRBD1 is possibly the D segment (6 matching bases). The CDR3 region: CASSEPSRQAINEKLFF. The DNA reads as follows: TGTGCCAGCAGTGAACCCTCCAGACAGGCAATCAATGAAAAACTGTTTTTT.